Below, one T cell receptor (beta chain) is given with its context. Its target is unknown. The data stem from a study of tumor and adjacent non-tumor tissue in lung cancer. Study findings and constraints: Significantly higher TCR diversity was found in tumor than normal lung.

The library came from three nested PCR rounds adapted from ARM-PCR protocols. TCRdb fed the multiplex PCR reads into MiXCR, producing one record per CDR3 protein. The sample holds approximately 120,000 distinct CDR3 sequences; over 55% are singletons and the top ten take 15% to 20%. No cell sorting was done before RNA was extracted from the tissue. The normal lung tissue was taken more than 3 cm from the tumor edge. Germline CDR1 and CDR2: SGHNT and YENEEA. The CDR3 totals 16 residues. V lost 5 bases and J lost 11; bases outside the gene matches: 12. V is TRBV11-3 and J is TRBJ2-1; 13 nucleotides agree with TRBD2. This sequence originates from a man aged 55 to 70 with non-small cell lung cancer. Sequenced: distant non-tumor lung tissue. The DNA of the CDR3 is TGTGCCAGCAGCACGGGGACTAGCGGGGCTTACGATAAGCAGTTCTTC. As protein: CASSTGTSGAYDKQFF.